This T cell receptor beta chain comes out of a study of CD8+CD57+ T cells in acquired aplastic anemia listed by TCRdb under 2018. Notes on the research overall: On average, sorted CD4+ and CD8+ cells yielded around 3.4 ug of extracted DNA, with a range of about 0.17 to 27.4 ug. CD8+CD57+ expansion was defined as frequency above the mean frequency observed in healthy subjects.

Patients chosen for sequencing had shown expansion of CD8+CD57+ cells by flow cytometry. Every patient had a diagnosis of severe acquired aplastic anemia based on International Study of Aplastic Anemia and Agranulocytosis and Camitta criteria. At the time blood was sampled, none of the patients had received any therapy. In this study, sorted CD4+ and CD8+ T cells from the blood of healthy subjects and of severe aplastic anemia patients had their TCR repertoires deep-sequenced. Patients were enrolled in the USA under clinicaltrials.gov protocols 00001620, 01623167, 00001397, 00071045, 00081523 and 00961064. Ficoll-Paque density gradient centrifugation was used to isolate peripheral blood mononuclear cells. CD4+ and CD8+ T cells were sorted by FACS or magnetic beads before DNA extraction. Worth noting for this clonotype: The specificity of this receptor is unknown. No base quality values were provided; no much bigger clone lies one nucleotide off.

The investigation overall reported the following: About 29 CD8+ CDR3 sequences were found to be shared between patients and controls, but these sequences appeared to be highly expressed in patients and within the immunodominant clones of the patients. CD8+ Simpson's diversity did not differ significantly between patients and healthy controls (P=0.060).

CDR1 and CDR2 are drawn from the germline V gene (reference sequence): GTSNPN, SVGIG. V and J lose 2 bases and 9 bases, and a span of 10 bases separates them. The CDR3, cysteine through phenylalanine, is 11 amino acids long. Of all the DNA, just the CDR3 is kept, 33 bases in frame from base 1. TCR beta VDJ combination and CDR3 sequence profiling used genomic DNA as the template. TCR repertoire sequencing was run on an Illumina HiSeq 2000. Per the source publication's procedure: TRBV/TRBJ rearrangement plots, CDR3 size and DJ length profiles, and Simpson's diversity index were used to assess repertoires. The most abundant DNA sequence in the deep sequencing data was defined as the immunodominant clone. CDR3 amino acid sequences were screened for sharing across subjects and compared with published repertoires and the VDJdb database. The public reads were run again by TCRdb, first through fastp at Q25 and then through MiXCR, and only productive beta chains were kept. Each CDR3 protein gets just one entry, which takes the most common genes and DNA from the rows behind it. TCRdb's processing, not the study's, gives the V and J calls here. Present in this sample are roughly 500,000 distinct CDR3 sequences, approximately 33% of which were seen just once. Less than 1% of the sample comes from the top ten.

This clonotype originated in a human donor with aplastic anemia. The sample comprised sorted CD4+, CD8+, or CD8+CD57+ T cells (not recorded which) from PBMCs. Recombination joined TRBV30 with TRBJ1-2, with a tentative D gene TRBD1 over 5 matching bases. The DNA reads as follows: TGTGCCTGGAGTCATGCAGGGAGCTACACCTTC. It encodes CAWSHAGSYTF. The full variable domain, completed from the reference TRBV30 and TRBJ1-2 proteins outside the CDR3, reads SQTIHQWPATLVQPVGSPLSLECTVEGTSNPNLYWYRQAAGRGLQLLFYSVGIGQISSEVPQNLSASRPQDRQFILSSKKLLLSDSGFYLCAWSHAGSYTFGSGTRLTVV.